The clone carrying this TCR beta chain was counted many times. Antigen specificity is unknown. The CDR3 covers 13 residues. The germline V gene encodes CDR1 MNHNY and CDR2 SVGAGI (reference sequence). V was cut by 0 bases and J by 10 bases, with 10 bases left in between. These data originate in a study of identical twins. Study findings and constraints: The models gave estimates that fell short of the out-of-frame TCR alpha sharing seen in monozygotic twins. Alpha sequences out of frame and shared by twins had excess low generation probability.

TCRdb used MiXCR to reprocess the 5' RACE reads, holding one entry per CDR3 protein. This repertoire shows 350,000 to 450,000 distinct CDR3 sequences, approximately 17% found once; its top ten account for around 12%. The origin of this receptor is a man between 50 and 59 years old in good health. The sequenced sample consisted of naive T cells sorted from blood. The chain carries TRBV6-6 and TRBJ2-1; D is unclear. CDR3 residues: CASSYSSTQEQFF. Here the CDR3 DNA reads TGTGCCAGCAGTTACTCGTCCACTCAGGAGCAGTTCTTC.